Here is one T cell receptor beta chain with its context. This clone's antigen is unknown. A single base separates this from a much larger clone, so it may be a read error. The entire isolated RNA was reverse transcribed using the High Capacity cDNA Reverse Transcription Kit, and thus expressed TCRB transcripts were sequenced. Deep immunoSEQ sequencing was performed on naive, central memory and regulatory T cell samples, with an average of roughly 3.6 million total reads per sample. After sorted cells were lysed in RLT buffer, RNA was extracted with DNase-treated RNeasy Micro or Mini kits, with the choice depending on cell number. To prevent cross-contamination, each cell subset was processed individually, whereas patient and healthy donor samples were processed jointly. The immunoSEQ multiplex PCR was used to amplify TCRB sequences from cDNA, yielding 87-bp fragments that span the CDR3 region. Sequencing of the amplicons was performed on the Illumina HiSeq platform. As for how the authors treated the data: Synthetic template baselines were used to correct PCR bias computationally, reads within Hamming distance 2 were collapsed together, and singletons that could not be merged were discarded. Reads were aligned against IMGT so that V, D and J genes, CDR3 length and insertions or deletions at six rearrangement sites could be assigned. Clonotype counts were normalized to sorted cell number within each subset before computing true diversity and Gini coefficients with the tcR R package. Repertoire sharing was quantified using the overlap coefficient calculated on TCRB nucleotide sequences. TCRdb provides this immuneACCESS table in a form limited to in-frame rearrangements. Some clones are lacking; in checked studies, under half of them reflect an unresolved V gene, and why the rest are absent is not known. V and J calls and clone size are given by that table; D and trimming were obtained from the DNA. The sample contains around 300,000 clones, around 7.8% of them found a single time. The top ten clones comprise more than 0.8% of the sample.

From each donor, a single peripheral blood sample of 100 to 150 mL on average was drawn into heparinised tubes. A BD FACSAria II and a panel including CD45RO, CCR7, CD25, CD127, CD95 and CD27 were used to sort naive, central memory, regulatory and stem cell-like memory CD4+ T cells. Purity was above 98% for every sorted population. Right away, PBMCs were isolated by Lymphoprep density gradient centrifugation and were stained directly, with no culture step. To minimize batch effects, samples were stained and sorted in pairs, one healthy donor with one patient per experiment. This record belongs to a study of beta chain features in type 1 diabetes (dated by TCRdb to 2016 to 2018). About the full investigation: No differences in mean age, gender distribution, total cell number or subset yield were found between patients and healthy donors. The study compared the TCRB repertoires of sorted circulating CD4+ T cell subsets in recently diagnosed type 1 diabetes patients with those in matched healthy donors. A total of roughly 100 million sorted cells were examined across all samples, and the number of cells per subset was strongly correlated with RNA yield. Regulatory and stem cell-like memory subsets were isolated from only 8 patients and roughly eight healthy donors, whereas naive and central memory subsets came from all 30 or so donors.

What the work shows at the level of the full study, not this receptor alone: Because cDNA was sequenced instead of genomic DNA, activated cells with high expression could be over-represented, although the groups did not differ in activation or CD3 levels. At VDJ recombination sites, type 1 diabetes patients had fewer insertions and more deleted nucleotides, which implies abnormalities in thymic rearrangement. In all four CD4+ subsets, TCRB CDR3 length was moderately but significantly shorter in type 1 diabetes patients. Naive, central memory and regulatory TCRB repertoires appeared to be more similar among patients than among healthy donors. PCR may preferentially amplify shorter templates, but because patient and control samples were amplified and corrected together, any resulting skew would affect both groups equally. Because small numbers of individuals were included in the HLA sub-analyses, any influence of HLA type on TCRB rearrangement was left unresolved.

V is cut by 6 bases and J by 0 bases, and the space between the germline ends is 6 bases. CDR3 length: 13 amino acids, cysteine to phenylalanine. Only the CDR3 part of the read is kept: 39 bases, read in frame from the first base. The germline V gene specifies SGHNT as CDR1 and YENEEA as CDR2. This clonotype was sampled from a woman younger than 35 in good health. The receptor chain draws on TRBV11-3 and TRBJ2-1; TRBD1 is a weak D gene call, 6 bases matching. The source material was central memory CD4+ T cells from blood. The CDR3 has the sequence CASRDSSYNEQFF. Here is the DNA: TGTGCCAGCAGGGACAGCTCCTACAATGAGCAGTTCTTC.